Each of the 26 T cell receptor beta chains below was sequenced from the same sample in a study of blood T cell repertoires in COVID-19. The data were produced by immunoSEQ multiplex PCR, yet TCRdb's version contains in-frame clones alone and is incomplete. Of some 510,000 clones in the sample, over 75% were seen once. Material: PBMCs or T cells enriched from blood (not recorded which). The receptor set was obtained from a woman aged 40-49 years who had recovered from COVID-19.

The V call is TRBV10-1, the J call TRBJ2-5; 12 bases fit TRBD2. V was pared by 3 bases and J by 8 bases, with 7 bases of the junction left unmatched. This CDR3 is built from 15 residues. Germline V gene lookup returns CDR1 WNHNN and CDR2 SYGVQD (reference sequence). For the CDR3, the DNA is TGCGCCAGCAGTGATCGAGGACTAGCGGGACCTACCCAGTACTTC. Translation gives CASSDRGLAGPTQYF.

This chain uses TRBV10-1 with TRBJ2-7; TRBD2 aligns across 10 bases. Per the germline V gene, CDR1 is WNHNN and CDR2 is SYGVQD (reference sequence). CDR3 length equals 14 residues. J lost 5 bases, V lost 11 bases, and 12 bases had no gene match. CDR3 loop: CAPRRLAGPHEQYF. Written as DNA, the CDR3 is TGCGCCCCCAGACGACTAGCGGGTCCCCACGAGCAGTACTTC.

The chain joins TRBV19 to TRBJ1-3; 7 nucleotides agree with TRBD1. V lost 5 bases, J lost 0 bases, and 7 bases stayed unmatched. Germline loops: CDR1 LNHDA, CDR2 SQIVND (reference sequence). This CDR3 has 16 amino acids. Here the CDR3 DNA reads TGTGCCAGTAGTCTGCTCGACAGGGACTCTGGAAACACCATATATTTT. This codes for CASSLLDRDSGNTIYF.

The gene calls are TRBV7-9 and TRBJ1-2; D may be TRBD1 (5 bases). The CDR3 totals 16 residues. The germline V and J ends were trimmed by 6 bases and 5 bases, with 22 bases remaining between them. Germline-derived CDR1 and CDR2 are SEHNR and FQNEAQ (reference sequence). CDR3 loop: CASSTSLVGRVYGYTF. CDR3 bases: TGTGCCAGCAGTACAAGCTTAGTTGGCAGGGTGTATGGCTACACCTTC.

The rearrangement joins TRBV6-5 to TRBJ2-7; 8 positions agree with TRBD1. The V and J ends lost 2 bases and 0 bases, in that order; junction bases with no gene match: 3. The CDR3 is 15 residues long. Germline V lookup: CDR1 MNHEY, CDR2 SVGAGI. The CDR3 nucleotides are TGTGCCAGCAGTTACGATACAGGGGGCTCCTACGAGCAGTACTTC. Its protein is CASSYDTGGSYEQYF.

This clone was detected a few times. The chain uses TRBV2 and TRBJ1-2; 9 bases are a match to TRBD1. The CDR3 consists of 14 residues. Germline CDR1 SNHLY, CDR2 FYNNEI. The V segment lost 5 bases and the J segment 7 bases; nucleotides outside the gene matches: 8. CDR3 sequence: CASSRGTGYLGYTF. The CDR3 DNA reads TGTGCCAGCAGTAGGGGGACAGGGTATCTTGGCTACACCTTC.

The rearrangement joins TRBV29-1 to TRBJ2-7; 9 nucleotides agree with TRBD1. V was pared by 6 bases and J by 4 bases, with 10 bases of the junction left unmatched. The CDR3 has 14 residues. Germline loops: CDR1 SQVTM, CDR2 ANQGSEA. The CDR3 here is CSVTPGQGEYEQYF. The DNA of the CDR3 is TGCAGCGTGACACCGGGACAGGGAGAGTACGAGCAGTACTTC.

The chain couples TRBV13 to TRBJ1-3; D remains unclear. This CDR3 is 17 amino acids long. Germline lookup yields CDR1 PRHDT and CDR2 FYEKMQ (reference sequence). V was shortened by 0 bases and J by 0 bases, with 12 bases between the two germline ends. CDR3 sequence (DNA): TGTGCCAGCAGCTTAGGTTTCCGAGCAGGCTCTGGAAACACCATATATTTT. This gives the protein CASSLGFRAGSGNTIYF.

V gene TRBV15 combines with J gene TRBJ2-7; 9 nucleotides line up with TRBD1. The CDR3 length is 15 residues. Germline lookup yields CDR1 LNHNV and CDR2 YYDKDF (reference sequence). The V and J ends lost 1 base and 6 bases, in that order; junction bases with no gene match: 7. CDR3 loop: CATSRGGQGLIEQYF. CDR3 coding DNA: TGTGCCACCAGCAGAGGAGGACAGGGGCTGATCGAGCAGTACTTC.

The chain combines TRBV15 with TRBJ2-3, with TRBD2 matching 8 bases. In germline, CDR1 is LNHNV, CDR2 YYDKDF (reference sequence). V lost 0 bases, J lost 3 bases, and 5 bases stayed unmatched. The CDR3 length is 16 residues. The CDR3 here is CATSREVAGGTDTQYF. DNA of the CDR3: TGTGCCACCAGCAGAGAGGTTGCGGGAGGTACAGATACGCAGTATTTT.

This clone has more than one count but fewer than ten. The gene calls are TRBV30 and TRBJ1-2, with a possible D match to TRBD1 (5 bases). V lost 4 bases and J lost 8, with 11 bases in between. The CDR3 has 11 amino acids. Germline CDR1 and CDR2: GTSNPN and SVGIG (reference sequence). Here the CDR3 reads CAWIQERGYTF. CDR3 coding DNA: TGTGCCTGGATACAGGAGAGGGGCTACACCTTC.

The rearrangement joins TRBV29-1 to TRBJ2-3; D unclear. V lost 4 bases and J 5 bases, leaving 10 bases between the germline ends. The CDR3 loop spans 12 amino acids. The V gene's germline CDR1 is SQVTM and CDR2 ANQGSEA. The CDR3: CSVGGLRDTQYF. For the CDR3, the DNA is TGCAGCGTTGGTGGGCTCAGAGATACGCAGTATTTT.

This chain connects TRBV2 to TRBJ1-2; TRBD1 matches 7 bases. V lost 4 bases, J lost 8 bases, and 7 bases stayed unmatched. Per the germline V gene, CDR1 is SNHLY and CDR2 is FYNNEI. This CDR3 has 13 residues. The CDR3 bases are TGTGCCAGCAGTGGACAGGGTGCATCAGGCTACACCTTC. This encodes CASSGQGASGYTF.

The chain is built from TRBV27 and TRBJ2-7, with TRBD2 matching 13 bases. V shed 4 bases and J 7 bases; nucleotides not matched to a gene: 4. This CDR3 contains 14 residues. Germline lookup yields CDR1 MNHEY and CDR2 SMNVEV (reference sequence). CDR3: CASSSLGLAGEQYF. DNA for the CDR3: TGTGCCAGCAGTTCTCTGGGACTAGCGGGGGAGCAGTACTTC.

This clone was seen only once. This rearrangement joins TRBV25-1 to TRBJ1-4; 10 bases line up with TRBD1. Per germline, CDR1 MGHDK and CDR2 SYGVNS. Trimming took 8 bases from V and 7 from J; bases not matched to a gene: 7. The length of the CDR3 is 14 residues. The CDR3 nucleotides read TGTGCCAGCGATCCGGGACAGGGGTTTGAAAAACTGTTTTTT. It codes for CASDPGQGFEKLFF.

The CDR3 DNA is TGTGCCAGCAGCACGCTAGCGGGAGACGCCACCTACGAGCAGTACTTC. Encoded protein: CASSTLAGDATYEQYF. The chain is built from TRBV7-9 and TRBJ2-7, with 10 bases matching TRBD2. Trimming removed 5 bases from V and 2 bases from J; junction bases left unmatched: 9. The germline V gene encodes CDR1 SEHNR and CDR2 FQNEAQ (reference sequence). This CDR3 has 16 residues.

This chain links TRBV29-1 with TRBJ2-2, with 10 bases identical to TRBD2. Germline V lookup: CDR1 SQVTM, CDR2 ANQGSEA. There are 14 residues in the CDR3. Losses at the gene ends were 4 bases for V and 13 bases for J; bases not matched to a gene: 12. CDR3 sequence: CSVAGLAGVHRLFF. The DNA of the CDR3 is TGCAGCGTTGCGGGGCTAGCGGGAGTTCATCGGCTGTTTTTT.

The rearrangement uses TRBV6-5 and TRBJ1-2; TRBD1 aligns across 8 bases. Trimming at V came to 6 bases and at J to 8 bases, leaving 5 bases not matched to a gene. The germline V gene encodes CDR1 MNHEY and CDR2 SVGAGI. The CDR3 is made up of 12 amino acids. As DNA, the CDR3 is TGTGCCAGCAGCACAGGGGGTCGGGGCTACACCTTC. Its translation is CASSTGGRGYTF.

The rearrangement joins TRBV5-4 to TRBJ2-7; 10 bases map to TRBD2. CDR1 and CDR2 from the germline V gene are SGHNT and YYREEE (reference sequence). With V trimmed by 3 bases and J by 2 bases, 5 bases remained unmatched. This CDR3 has 15 amino acids. Here the CDR3 reads CASSSGTSVAYEQYF. The CDR3 coding sequence is TGTGCCAGCAGCTCGGGGACTAGCGTGGCCTACGAGCAGTACTTC.

The chain joins TRBV18 to TRBJ1-2, with D unresolved. From germline, CDR1 is KGHSH and CDR2 LQKENI. This CDR3 is built from 11 residues. Trimming removed 8 bases at V and 4 bases at J, with 8 bases between. CDR3 coding DNA: TGTGCCAGCGGCAGTCGCTATGGCTACACCTTC. Its translation is CASGSRYGYTF.

This chain joins TRBV13 and TRBJ1-1, with D perhaps matching TRBD1 (6 bases). This CDR3 spans 12 amino acids. From germline, CDR1 is PRHDT and CDR2 FYEKMQ (reference sequence). V lost 4 bases, J lost 8 bases, and 11 bases lay in between. The CDR3 DNA reads TGTGCCAGCAGCTGGGGACAAGCCGAAGCTTTCTTT. Its protein product is CASSWGQAEAFF.

The chain carries TRBV2 and TRBJ2-1; 11 bases are a match to TRBD2. V lost 4 bases, J lost 8 bases, and 7 bases stayed unmatched. The CDR3 is 15 amino acids. The germline V gene encodes CDR1 SNHLY and CDR2 FYNNEI. The CDR3 DNA sequence: TGTGCCAGCAGTGGAAGGCTAGCGGGAGGATATGAGCAGTTCTTC. Translating gives CASSGRLAGGYEQFF.

This chain joins TRBV7-2 and TRBJ2-7, with 7 bases lining up with TRBD2. This CDR3 comprises 16 residues. Germline values: CDR1 SGHTA, CDR2 FQGNSA. Trimming took 0 bases from V and 1 from J; bases not matched to a gene: 6. The CDR3 sequence is CASSLAPAGRSYEQYF. In nucleotides, the CDR3 is TGTGCCAGCAGCTTAGCCCCAGCGGGACGGTCCTACGAGCAGTACTTC.

The V gene is TRBV19, the J gene TRBJ1-5, with TRBD1 matching over 7 bases. With V trimmed by 8 bases and J by 8 bases, 6 bases remained unmatched. The CDR3 has 12 residues. CDR1 and CDR2 from the germline V gene are LNHDA and SQIVND (reference sequence). The CDR3 sequence: CASATQGEPQHF. CDR3 bases: TGTGCCAGTGCCACCCAGGGGGAGCCCCAGCATTTT.

This CDR3 reads CASSPTSARQNEQYF. The CDR3 bases are TGTGCCAGCAGTCCGACTAGCGCAAGACAGAACGAGCAGTACTTC. The genes are TRBV6-5 and TRBJ2-7; 8 nucleotides line up with TRBD2. This CDR3 spans 15 amino acids. Germline-derived CDR1 and CDR2 are MNHEY and SVGAGI. Trimming took 5 bases from V and 5 from J; bases not matched to a gene: 11.

The genes are TRBV27 and TRBJ1-5; D not resolved. V was clipped by 6 bases and J by 0 bases, with 12 bases between them. Germline CDR1 reads MNHEY; CDR2 reads SMNVEV (reference sequence). The CDR3 has 15 residues. CDR3 sequence reads: CASRKLTYSNQPQHF. CDR3 sequence (DNA): TGTGCCAGCAGAAAATTGACTTATAGCAATCAGCCCCAGCATTTT.